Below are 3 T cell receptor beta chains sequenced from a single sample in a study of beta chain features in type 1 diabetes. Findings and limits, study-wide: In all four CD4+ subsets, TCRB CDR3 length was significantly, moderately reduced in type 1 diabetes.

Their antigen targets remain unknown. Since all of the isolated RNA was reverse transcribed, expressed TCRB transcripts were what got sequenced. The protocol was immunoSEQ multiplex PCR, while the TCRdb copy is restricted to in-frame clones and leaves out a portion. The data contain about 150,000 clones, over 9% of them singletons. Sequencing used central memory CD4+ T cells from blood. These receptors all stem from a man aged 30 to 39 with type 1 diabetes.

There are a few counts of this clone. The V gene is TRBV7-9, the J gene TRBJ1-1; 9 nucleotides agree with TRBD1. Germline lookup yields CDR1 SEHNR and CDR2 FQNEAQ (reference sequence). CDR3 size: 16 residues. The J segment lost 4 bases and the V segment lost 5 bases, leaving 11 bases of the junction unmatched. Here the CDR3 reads CASSGDRARWGTEAFF. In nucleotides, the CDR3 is TGTGCCAGCAGCGGGGACAGGGCAAGATGGGGCACTGAAGCTTTCTTT.

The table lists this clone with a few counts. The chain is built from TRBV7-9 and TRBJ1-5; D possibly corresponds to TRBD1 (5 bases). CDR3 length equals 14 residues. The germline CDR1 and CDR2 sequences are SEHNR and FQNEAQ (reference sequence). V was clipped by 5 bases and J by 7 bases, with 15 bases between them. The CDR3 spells CASSHPGGGQPQHF. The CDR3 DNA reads TGTGCCAGCAGCCACCCGGGGGGGGGACAGCCCCAGCATTTT.

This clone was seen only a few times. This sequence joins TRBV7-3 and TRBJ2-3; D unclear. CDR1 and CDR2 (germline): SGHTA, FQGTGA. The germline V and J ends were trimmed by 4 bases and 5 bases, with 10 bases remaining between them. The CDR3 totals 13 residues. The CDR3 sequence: CASSSTLKDTQYF. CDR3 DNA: TGTGCCAGCAGCTCTACCTTAAAAGATACGCAGTATTTT.